These T cell receptor beta chains were read from a single sample in a study of Graves' ophthalmopathy and Graves' hyperthyroidism. TCRdb independently ran MiXCR on the multiplex PCR reads; one entry per CDR3 protein. The sample holds roughly 500,000 distinct CDR3 sequences, about 15% seen once. Material for sequencing was blood. These receptors all come from a woman in her twenties or thirties with Graves' ophthalmopathy. Both conserved end residues are part of each CDR3. The D gene is left open where the match is weak. Expanded clones are given a class, and other clones once, few, many or no size at all.

>TRBD1|TRBJ1-2|TRBV7-2|NA
TGTGCCAGCAGCTTACGGACAGGGGATGGTGGCTACACCTTC
CASSLRTGDGGYTF
>NA|TRBJ2-7|TRBV20-1|many
TGCAGTGCTAGAGATCCGGACAGAGGGATCTACGAGCAGTACTTC
CSARDPDRGIYEQYF
>NA|TRBJ1-5|TRBV6-1|many
TGTGCCAGCAGTGAATCGGGGTCCCTCATTCAGCCCCAGCATTTT
CASSESGSLIQPQHF
>NA|TRBJ2-7|TRBV6-1|many
TGTGCCAGCAGACTTGACCGACAGTCTATTTACGAGCAGTACTTC
CASRLDRQSIYEQYF
>NA|TRBJ2-7|TRBV24-1|many
TGTGCCACCAGCGGACACCCCAAGCCCCACGAGCAGTACTTC
CATSGHPKPHEQYF
>NA|TRBJ1-2|TRBV19|many
TGTGCCAGTACCCCTCGGCATTTGGGGGGCTACACCTTC
CASTPRHLGGYTF
>TRBD2|TRBJ2-3|TRBV12-3/TRBV12-4|many
TGTGCCAGCAGAAAACTAGCGGGCGCGATCAGCGCAGATACGCAGTATTTT
CASRKLAGAISADTQYF
>NA|TRBJ2-2|TRBV18|NA
TGTGCCAGCTCACCATACGGCGGGGACTCCACCGGGGAGCTGTTTTTT
CASSPYGGDSTGELFF
>TRBD2|TRBJ2-7|TRBV19|many
TGTGCCAGTAGCCCATATCTAGGACTAGCGATCGACGAGCAGTACTTC
CASSPYLGLAIDEQYF
>TRBD2|TRBJ2-5|TRBV5-1|many
TGCGCCAGCAGCTTGGCGGCACTAGCGGGAGAGGAGACCCAGTACTTC
CASSLAALAGEETQYF
>NA|TRBJ1-2|TRBV12-3/TRBV12-4|many
TGTGCCAGCAGTCGGACAATTTCTAACTATGGCTACACCTTC
CASSRTISNYGYTF
>NA|TRBJ1-2|TRBV6-1|many
TGTGCCAGCAGTGAAGCCGCCCGGGCCGCTAACTATGGCTACACCTTC
CASSEAARAANYGYTF
>NA|TRBJ2-7|TRBV25-1|many
TGTGCCAGCGCCCGGCTCGGGGACGAGCAGTACTTC
CASARLGDEQYF
>NA|TRBJ2-7|TRBV3-1|many
TGTGCCAGCAGCCAAGAGTCCAGAAGCCTCCAGTACTTC
CASSQESRSLQYF
>TRBD1|TRBJ1-2|TRBV28|many
TGTGCCAGCAGCCTACCCGGGACAGGTACAGGACACGGCTACACCTTC
CASSLPGTGTGHGYTF
>TRBD2|TRBJ2-5|TRBV7-8|medium-sized
TGTGCCAGCAGCTTTATCCCCCCAGGACTAGCGGGGGTAACCCAAGAGACCCAGTACTTC
CASSFIPPGLAGVTQETQYF
>NA|TRBJ1-1|TRBV7-9|many
TGTGCCAGCAGATCCCCGCCGGGTAGCCTTGAAGCTTTCTTT
CASRSPPGSLEAFF
>NA|TRBJ2-2|TRBV5-4|NA
TGTGCCAGCAGCCCTCAGGGTTCCGCCGGGGAGCTGTTTTTT
CASSPQGSAGELFF
>TRBD1|TRBJ1-1|TRBV5-1|many
TGCGCCAGCCTGAAACGAACAGGGGACACTGAAGCTTTCTTT
CASLKRTGDTEAFF
>TRBD2|TRBJ2-2|TRBV12-3/TRBV12-4|many
TGTGCCAGCAGTTTTGGCGGGAGAGCCGGGGAGCTGTTTTTT
CASSFGGRAGELFF
>NA|TRBJ1-5|TRBV4-1|many
TGCGCCAGCAGCCAACTACAAAACAATCAGCCCCAGCATTTT
CASSQLQNNQPQHF
>NA|TRBJ2-7|TRBV6-5|many
TGTGCCAGCGGGGTTATTAGCTCCTACGAGCAGTACTTC
CASGVISSYEQYF
>NA|TRBJ1-2|TRBV20-1|NA
TGCAGTGCTAGAGTCTCCCATGGCTACACCTTC
CSARVSHGYTF
>NA|TRBJ1-5|TRBV27|NA
TGTGCCAGCAGTTTGTCGCAGGGGACGCCCCAGCATTTT
CASSLSQGTPQHF
>TRBD1|TRBJ2-5|TRBV29-1|many
TGCAGCGTTTTGTGGGACAGGGGGCGAGAGACCCAGTACTTC
CSVLWDRGRETQYF
>NA|TRBJ2-3|TRBV5-6|many
TGTGCCAGCAGCTGGGGCACAGATACGCAGTATTTT
CASSWGTDTQYF
>TRBD1|TRBJ1-6|TRBV6-1|few
TGTGCCAGCACCCTCCTCGGACAGGGGAGCTCCTATAATTCACCCCTCCACTTT
CASTLLGQGSSYNSPLHF
>NA|TRBJ2-7|TRBV9|many
TGTGCCAGCAGCGTAAGCCCCGGGACCTACGAGCAGTACTTC
CASSVSPGTYEQYF
>TRBD1|TRBJ2-5|TRBV4-1|many
TGCGCCAGCAGCCAAGGGACAGGGTTAGAGACCCAGTACTTC
CASSQGTGLETQYF
>NA|TRBJ1-2|TRBV19|NA
TGTGCCAGTAGTCAACAGGGTTTCTATGGCTACACCTTC
CASSQQGFYGYTF
>TRBD1|TRBJ2-5|TRBV20-1|many
TGCAGTGCTAGCGTACCCGGGACAGAGACCCCAGAGACCCAGTACTTC
CSASVPGTETPETQYF
>NA|TRBJ1-2|TRBV29-1|many
TGCAGCGGCGAGGAGGCCTATGGCTACACCTTC
CSGEEAYGYTF
>TRBD2|TRBJ2-7|TRBV20-1|many
TGCAGTGCTAGAGCTCCTTCTAGCGGGAGCTCCTACGAGCAGTACTTC
CSARAPSSGSSYEQYF
>TRBD2|TRBJ2-7|TRBV5-4|many
TGTGCCAGCAGCCCGACTAGCGGCTACGAGCAGTACTTC
CASSPTSGYEQYF
>NA|TRBJ2-7|TRBV3-1|few
TGTGCCAGCAGCCGGACGGGGGAGGAGCAGTACTTC
CASSRTGEEQYF
>NA|TRBJ1-1|TRBV12-3/TRBV12-4|NA
TGTGCCAGCAGTTCCGGGACGGAGATGAACACTGAAGCTTTCTTT
CASSSGTEMNTEAFF
>NA|TRBJ2-7|TRBV27|many
TGTGCCAGCACGGGAAAGGGAATCTACGAGCAGTACTTC
CASTGKGIYEQYF
>TRBD1|TRBJ1-5|TRBV28|many
TGTGCCAGCAGTTCGGACAGGGCGACAATTCAGCCCCAGCATTTT
CASSSDRATIQPQHF
>TRBD1|TRBJ1-5|TRBV6-5|many
TGTGCCAGCAGCTCTACAGGGGATAGCAATCAGCCCCAGCATTTT
CASSSTGDSNQPQHF
>TRBD2|TRBJ2-5|TRBV20-1|few
TGCAGTGCTGCAGCGGGGGGAACCGGAGAGACCCAGTACTTC
CSAAAGGTGETQYF
>NA|TRBJ1-5|TRBV15|many
TGTGCCACCAGCTGGGGCGGGGGAAGGTACAATCAGCCCCAGCATTTT
CATSWGGGRYNQPQHF
>TRBD2|TRBJ2-7|TRBV28|many
TGTGCCAGCGTCTCGGCGGGGGGGCCCCACGAGCAGTACTTC
CASVSAGGPHEQYF